These 32 T cell receptor beta chains originate from one sample sequenced in a study of lymphopenia after photon versus proton radiotherapy. Sequenced by immunoSEQ multiplex PCR; TCRdb stores in-frame clones only, minus some. The table lists over 35,000 clones, 70% to 90% of them singletons. This specimen consisted of peripheral blood, obtained from a patient treated with proton-based radiotherapy. All receptors derive from a woman in her seventies with pancreatic cancer. Some clones in this sample may be carry-over from other donors' samples.

The J gene is TRBJ2-1, the V gene TRBV27; 7 bases agree with TRBD2. V dropped 6 bases and J dropped 10; count of bases not matched to a gene: 9. Germline V gene sequence: CDR1 MNHEY, CDR2 SMNVEV (reference sequence). This CDR3 has 13 residues. The CDR3 DNA is TGTGCCAGCAGAGGAAGGACTAGTCACGAGCAGTTCTTC. It yields the protein CASRGRTSHEQFF.

V gene TRBV10-2 combines with J gene TRBJ2-1; 9 nucleotides agree with TRBD2. With V trimmed by 0 bases and J by 10 bases, 13 bases remained unmatched. The CDR3 loop spans 17 amino acids. Germline CDR1 reads WSHSY; CDR2 reads SAAADI. The CDR3: CASSESSASGNLWEQFF. CDR3 DNA sequence: TGCGCCAGCAGTGAGTCGTCGGCTAGCGGGAATTTGTGGGAGCAGTTCTTC.

The chain has TRBV7-9 and TRBJ1-4; tentative D call: TRBD1 (5 bases). This CDR3 is built from 14 residues. V gave up 4 bases and J gave up 8 bases, with 14 bases separating them. Germline V gives CDR1 SEHNR, CDR2 FQNEAQ (reference sequence). Written as DNA, the CDR3 is TGTGCCAGCAGCTCCGCAGGGAGGTCGGAAAAACTGTTTTTT. It is translated as CASSSAGRSEKLFF. The complete variable domain, with remaining parts taken from reference TRBV7-9 and TRBJ1-4, reads DTGVSQNPRHKITKRGQNVTFRCDPISEHNRLYWYRQTLGQGPEFLTYFQNEAQLEKSRLLSDRFSAERPKGSFSTLEIQRTEQGDSAMYLCASSSAGRSEKLFFGSGTQLSVL.

This chain joins TRBV6-5 and TRBJ2-7; 7 nucleotides line up with TRBD1. V lost 6 bases and J lost 3; bases outside the gene matches: 8. CDR1 is MNHEY, CDR2 SVGAGI, per germline. This CDR3 contains 14 residues. The CDR3 region has the DNA TGTGCCAGCAGCTCCGGGACAGCAGTCTACGAGCAGTACTTC. This codes for CASSSGTAVYEQYF.

The V gene is TRBV27, the J gene TRBJ2-1; D gene unclear. CDR1 MNHEY and CDR2 SMNVEV come from the germline V gene (reference sequence). V gave up 2 bases and J gave up 4 bases, with 9 bases separating them. This CDR3 has 14 residues. The CDR3, as DNA: TGTGCCAGCAGTTTACCTTCCAGATACAATGAGCAGTTCTTC. It specifies CASSLPSRYNEQFF.

The chain carries TRBV7-2 and TRBJ2-7, with 7 positions matching TRBD2. This CDR3 has 14 residues. V shed 6 bases, J shed 0 bases, and the junction held 5 bases outside the gene matches. The germline CDR1 and CDR2 sequences are SGHTA and FQGNSA. As DNA, the CDR3 is TGTGCCAGCAGTGGGGGGGGACTCTCCTACGAGCAGTACTTC. This codes for CASSGGGLSYEQYF.

The chain recombines TRBV6-4 with TRBJ1-1; D gene unclear. This CDR3 region has 14 residues. V was trimmed by 5 bases and J by 0 bases, leaving 10 bases between them. In germline, CDR1 is MRHNA, CDR2 SNTAGT. Written as DNA, the CDR3 is TGTGCCAGCAGTCTCCACAGCATGAACACTGAAGCTTTCTTT. Translated: CASSLHSMNTEAFF.

The chain joins TRBV27 to TRBJ1-1; weak D call: TRBD1 (6 bases). CDR1 MNHEY and CDR2 SMNVEV come from the germline V gene (reference sequence). The CDR3 extends over 15 amino acids. Trimming shortened V by 3 bases and J by 7 bases, and 18 bases separated the two germline ends. CDR3 residues: CASSFRKLTGLEAFF. DNA of the CDR3: TGTGCCAGCAGTTTTCGCAAACTTACAGGGCTTGAAGCTTTCTTT.

This chain joins TRBV6-5 and TRBJ1-1, with a tentative D call TRBD1 (5 bases). The CDR3 covers 16 residues. Trimming left V 4 bases short and J 0 bases short, with 15 bases between. Germline CDR1 and CDR2: MNHEY and SVGAGI. The CDR3 DNA reads TGTGCCAGCAGTTCACCGGGGGGAGGGATGAACACTGAAGCTTTCTTT. Its translation: CASSSPGGGMNTEAFF.

The chain links TRBV7-8 to TRBJ2-3; TRBD2 matches 8 bases. CDR1 and CDR2 from the germline V gene are SGHVS and FQNEAQ. This CDR3 region has 14 residues. The V and J ends lost 3 bases and 4 bases, in that order; junction bases with no gene match: 3. In nucleotides, the CDR3 is TGTGCCAGCAGCTTTAGCGGGAACTCAGATACGCAGTATTTT. Its translation is CASSFSGNSDTQYF.

The V and J genes are TRBV7-2 and TRBJ2-7; TRBD2 is a possible D gene (6 bases). The CDR3 contains 15 residues. Germline CDR1 and CDR2: SGHTA and FQGNSA. The V end lost 3 bases, the J end lost 4 bases, and 16 bases lay between the germline ends. CDR3 region: CASSFLVGGLYEQYF. In DNA form, the CDR3 reads TGTGCCAGCAGCTTTCTCGTCGGGGGTTTGTACGAGCAGTACTTC. Using reference TRBV7-2 and TRBJ2-7 for the parts outside the CDR3, the full variable domain is GAGVSQSPSNKVTEKGKDVELRCDPISGHTALYWYRQSLGQGLEFLIYFQGNSAPDKSGLPSDRFSAERTGGSVSTLTIQRTQQEDSAVYLCASSFLVGGLYEQYFGPGTRLTVT.

This clone has more than one count but fewer than ten. The chain uses TRBV5-6 and TRBJ2-1, with 11 bases that match TRBD2. This CDR3 comprises 17 residues. Germline CDR1 reads SGHDT; CDR2 reads YYEEEE. V shed 4 bases and J 0 bases; nucleotides not matched to a gene: 6. CDR3 in amino acids: CASSAGTSGSSYNEQFF. For the CDR3, the DNA is TGTGCCAGCAGCGCCGGGACTAGCGGTAGCTCCTACAATGAGCAGTTCTTC.

CDR3 sequence: CASSRPGQGSYEQYF. CDR3 in DNA: TGCGCCAGCAGCCGACCGGGACAGGGATCCTACGAGCAGTACTTC. The chain carries TRBV4-1 and TRBJ2-7; 9 bases line up with TRBD1. Germline CDR1 is MGHRA and CDR2 is YSYEKL. This CDR3 comprises 15 residues. J lost 1 base, V lost 4 bases, and 5 bases had no gene match.

This clone was counted once. The chain links TRBV7-2 to TRBJ2-3; a possible D gene is TRBD2 (6 bases). This CDR3 has 15 amino acids. V was cut by 3 bases and J by 2 bases, with 12 bases left in between. CDR1 is SGHTA, CDR2 FQGNSA, per germline. CDR3 bases: TGTGCCAGCAGCTTCGGCGGGGAACTCACAGATACGCAGTATTTT. Translation gives CASSFGGELTDTQYF.

This sequence joins TRBV27 and TRBJ1-4; tentative D call: TRBD1 (5 bases). V lost 5 bases, J lost 0 bases, and 19 bases lay in between. In germline, CDR1 is MNHEY, CDR2 SMNVEV (reference sequence). There are 18 residues in the CDR3. The CDR3 region has the DNA TGTGCCAGCAGTGGGGCGCGTCGACCGGGTGCAACTAATGAAAAACTGTTTTTT. Its translation: CASSGARRPGATNEKLFF.

The CDR3 reads CAISEGAEAFF. The CDR3 DNA is TGTGCCATCAGTGAGGGCGCCGAAGCTTTCTTT. V gene TRBV10-3 combines with J gene TRBJ1-1; D is ambiguous. Trimming removed 2 bases from V and 8 bases from J, with 6 bases in between. The CDR3 sequence is 11 residues long. Germline V CDR1 and CDR2: ENHRY, SYGVKD.

The chain links TRBV28 to TRBJ2-7; 7 bases agree with TRBD1. Trimming took 5 bases from V and 2 from J; bases not matched to a gene: 12. Germline values: CDR1 MDHEN, CDR2 SYDVKM. The CDR3 extends over 16 amino acids. The CDR3, as DNA: TGTGCCAGCAGTAATCTCCGGACAGGCCTCACCTACGAGCAGTACTTC. This encodes CASSNLRTGLTYEQYF.

This sequence joins TRBV18 and TRBJ2-6; a weak D match, TRBD1 (5 bases). V was cut by 8 bases and J by 0 bases, with 8 bases left in between. This CDR3 is built from 14 residues. From germline, CDR1 is KGHSH and CDR2 LQKENI. CDR3 bases: TGTGCCAGCCAGGGTAGCTCTGGGGCCAACGTCCTGACTTTC. It codes for CASQGSSGANVLTF.

The genes are TRBV9 and TRBJ2-1; 15 bases match TRBD2. Germline CDR1 and CDR2: SGDLS and YYNGEE. The junction had 5 bases not matched to a gene; V was cut back by 4 bases and J by 0 bases. The CDR3 sequence is 18 residues long. Here the CDR3 reads CASSTGLAGGPSYNEQFF. The CDR3, as DNA: TGTGCCAGCAGCACGGGACTAGCGGGAGGTCCCTCCTACAATGAGCAGTTCTTC.

The chain combines TRBV10-1 with TRBJ2-2; D ambiguous. The CDR3 has 12 amino acids. Per the germline V gene, CDR1 is WNHNN and CDR2 is SYGVQD (reference sequence). V dropped 10 bases and J dropped 5 bases, with 11 bases sitting between them. In DNA, the CDR3 is TGCGCCACCCGGGCCATGACCGGGGAGCTGTTTTTT. This sequence encodes CATRAMTGELFF.

The chain combines TRBV28 with TRBJ1-6; TRBD1 aligns across 7 bases. With 7 bases clipped from V and 6 bases from J, the junction kept 12 bases outside the gene matches. The germline V gene has CDR1 MDHEN and CDR2 SYDVKM. The CDR3 extends over 16 amino acids. CDR3 DNA sequence: TGTGCCAGCACTCCTGGCAGGGGGATAGCTAATTCACCCCTCCACTTT. It codes for CASTPGRGIANSPLHF.

The rearrangement uses TRBV14 and TRBJ1-1; D unresolved. The length of the CDR3 is 14 residues. V was trimmed by 3 bases and J by 0 bases, leaving 8 bases between them. Looked up from germline, CDR1 is SGHDN and CDR2 is FVKESK. The CDR3 coding sequence is TGTGCCAGCAGCCAGGATTGGGTGAACACTGAAGCTTTCTTT. Residues: CASSQDWVNTEAFF.

This chain links TRBV6-6 with TRBJ1-5; maybe TRBD1 (5 bases). The germline V and J ends were trimmed by 6 bases and 2 bases, with 14 bases remaining between them. Germline values: CDR1 MNHNY, CDR2 SVGAGI (reference sequence). There are 15 residues in the CDR3. This chain's CDR3 is CASSPTVNGNQPQHF. The CDR3 bases are TGTGCCAGCAGCCCGACAGTCAACGGCAATCAGCCCCAGCATTTT.

The chain couples TRBV9 to TRBJ2-1; 10 bases fit TRBD2. The germline V gene encodes CDR1 SGDLS and CDR2 YYNGEE. CDR3 length: 17 amino acids. V gave up 4 bases and J gave up 0 bases; unmatched junction bases: 7. Here the CDR3 reads CASSPRTSGSSYNEQFF. The CDR3 DNA reads TGTGCCAGCAGCCCCCGGACTAGCGGTTCCTCCTACAATGAGCAGTTCTTC.

This clone was recorded once. The rearrangement joins TRBV6-5 to TRBJ2-5; TRBD2 might be the D (6 bases). This CDR3 region has 15 residues. Germline V lookup: CDR1 MNHEY, CDR2 SVGAGI. V lost 6 bases to trimming and J lost 4 bases, with 18 bases between them. This chain's CDR3 is CASRDGVGTGETQYF. The CDR3 coding sequence is TGTGCCAGCAGAGACGGGGTGGGGACTGGAGAGACCCAGTACTTC.

This clone was observed a handful of times. The chain carries TRBV5-1 and TRBJ1-1, with a possible D match to TRBD1 (5 bases). Trimming removed 1 base from V and 0 bases from J, with 10 bases in between. The CDR3 has 15 amino acids. CDR1 is SGHRS, CDR2 YFSETQ, per germline. CDR3 DNA sequence: TGCGCCAGCAGCTTGCAGGGTTTCATGAACACTGAAGCTTTCTTT. Translated, it gives CASSLQGFMNTEAFF. Full variable domain (remainder filled in from reference TRBV5-1 and TRBJ1-1): KAGVTQTPRYLIKTRGQQVTLSCSPISGHRSVSWYQQTPGQGLQFLFEYFSETQRNKGNFPGRFSGRQFSNSRSEMNVSTLELGDSALYLCASSLQGFMNTEAFFGQGTRLTVV.

The chain uses TRBV7-9 and TRBJ2-1, with D uncertain. The ends were cut back, 2 bases at V and 9 bases at J, with 11 bases in the middle. The germline gives CDR1 SEHNR, CDR2 FQNEAQ (reference sequence). CDR3 length: 13 amino acids. The CDR3 region has the DNA TGTGCCAGCAGCTTATCCGTAGCTCTTGAGCAGTTCTTC. Translated: CASSLSVALEQFF.

The chain employs TRBV6-5 and TRBJ2-1; TRBD1 matches 9 bases. Germline V gene data show CDR1 as MNHEY and CDR2 as SVGAGI. The CDR3 is made up of 16 amino acids. V gave up 0 bases and J gave up 6 bases; unmatched junction bases: 6. The CDR3 is CASSYSADRGVNEQFF. CDR3 coding DNA: TGTGCCAGCAGTTACTCAGCGGACAGGGGCGTCAATGAGCAGTTCTTC.

The V gene is TRBV4-1, the J gene TRBJ2-7, with D unresolved. Germline values: CDR1 MGHRA, CDR2 YSYEKL. V lost 1 base and J 4 bases, leaving 11 bases between the germline ends. This CDR3 contains 14 residues. The CDR3: CASSQAETDYEQYF. The CDR3, as DNA: TGCGCCAGCAGCCAAGCAGAGACTGATTACGAGCAGTACTTC.

The rearrangement links TRBV19 to TRBJ2-7, with TRBD1 as a possible D gene (6 bases). Trimming took off 3 bases at V and 7 bases at J, with 16 bases between the two ends. The V gene's germline CDR1 is LNHDA and CDR2 SQIVND (reference sequence). There are 14 residues in the CDR3. The CDR3 nucleotides read TGTGCCAGTAGTATCGATCTGGGGGCGCGGGAGCAGTACTTC. Its protein product is CASSIDLGAREQYF.

The rearrangement uses TRBV28 and TRBJ1-5, with D uncertain. The CDR3 has 12 amino acids. Between the trimmed V and J ends, which lost 8 bases and 3 bases, there was a span of 8 bases. Germline lookup yields CDR1 MDHEN and CDR2 SYDVKM. The CDR3 here is CASRAPNQPQHF. The DNA for the CDR3 is TGTGCCAGCCGGGCACCCAATCAGCCCCAGCATTTT.

This clone was detected only once. The CDR3 is CASSEVGAGELFF. CDR3 sequence (DNA): TGCGCCAGCAGTGAAGTCGGGGCCGGGGAGCTGTTTTTT. V gene TRBV10-1 combines with J gene TRBJ2-2; TRBD2 might be the D (5 bases). The CDR3 loop spans 13 amino acids. V was clipped by 3 bases and J by 6 bases, with 8 bases between them. Germline V CDR1 and CDR2: WNHNN, SYGVQD (reference sequence).